Each of the 31 T cell receptor beta chains below was sequenced from the same sample in a study of cytomegalovirus exposure and HLA in healthy donors. 13 Jbeta primers and 60 Vbeta primers were used for the PCR. Data came from immunoSEQ multiplex PCR; TCRdb stores just in-frame clones and leaves some out. The sample gives around 190,000 clones, almost 75% of which show up once; less than 4% is in the top ten. Sequencing input: PBMCs. All receptors come from a woman aged 25 to 39 in good health and CMV-seropositive.

V gene TRBV27 combines with J gene TRBJ2-5, with TRBD1 matching 9 bases. The CDR3 runs 14 residues. Trimming took 6 bases from V and 4 from J; bases not matched to a gene: 6. Germline V gene sequence: CDR1 MNHEY, CDR2 SMNVEV (reference sequence). The CDR3 loop is CASRRDRVSETQYF. The CDR3, as DNA: TGTGCCAGCAGGCGGGACAGGGTCTCAGAGACCCAGTACTTC.

In its sample, this clone was seen once. This chain links TRBV5-4 with TRBJ2-7; 7 nucleotides match TRBD2. After removal of 4 bases from V and 4 bases from J, the junction contained 11 bases not matched to a gene. This CDR3 contains 15 residues. Looked up from germline, CDR1 is SGHNT and CDR2 is YYREEE (reference sequence). CDR3 DNA sequence: TGTGCCAGCAGCCCTCGAGGCGGGGGTCCTTACGAGCAGTACTTC. This translates into CASSPRGGGPYEQYF.

The gene calls are TRBV5-1 and TRBJ2-7; 9 nucleotides align to TRBD1. Germline V gene lookup returns CDR1 SGHRS and CDR2 YFSETQ. V was pared by 0 bases and J by 3 bases, with 4 bases of the junction left unmatched. The CDR3 spans 15 residues. CDR3 residues: CASSLAGTGIYEQYF. As DNA, the CDR3 is TGCGCCAGCAGCTTGGCCGGGACAGGGATCTACGAGCAGTACTTC. The entire variable domain, with the rest obtained from reference TRBV5-1 and TRBJ2-7, is as follows: KAGVTQTPRYLIKTRGQQVTLSCSPISGHRSVSWYQQTPGQGLQFLFEYFSETQRNKGNFPGRFSGRQFSNSRSEMNVSTLELGDSALYLCASSLAGTGIYEQYFGPGTRLTVT.

This clone was seen a handful of times. The gene calls are TRBV11-2 and TRBJ2-5; D perhaps matches TRBD1 (6 bases). CDR1 SGHAT and CDR2 FQNNGV come from the germline V gene. The germline V and J ends were trimmed by 4 bases and 1 base, with 13 bases remaining between them. This CDR3 comprises 15 residues. The CDR3 bases are TGTGCCAGCAGCTCATATACAGGGATCCAAGAGACCCAGTACTTC. It encodes CASSSYTGIQETQYF.

V and J are TRBV28 and TRBJ1-6, with D perhaps matching TRBD1 (5 bases). CDR3 length: 15 amino acids. The V gene's germline CDR1 is MDHEN and CDR2 SYDVKM. Trimming stripped 6 bases from V and 7 bases from J, with 16 bases between. CDR3 amino acids: CASSPAGGRNSPLHF. The CDR3 bases are TGTGCCAGCAGCCCCGCGGGGGGGAGAAATTCACCCCTCCACTTT. Based on the CDR3 plus reference TRBV28 and TRBJ1-6, the full variable domain is DVKVTQSSRYLVKRTGEKVFLECVQDMDHENMFWYRQDPGLGLRLIYFSYDVKMKEKGDIPEGYSVSREKKERFSLILESASTNQTSMYLCASSPAGGRNSPLHFGNGTRLTVT.

This chain links TRBV9 with TRBJ2-7, with D possibly being TRBD1 (5 bases). The germline V gene encodes CDR1 SGDLS and CDR2 YYNGEE. The CDR3 totals 14 residues. Trimming shortened V by 1 base and J by 0 bases, and 8 bases separated the two germline ends. CDR3 amino acids: CASSVRQSSYEQYF. DNA of the CDR3: TGTGCCAGCAGCGTACGACAGAGCTCCTACGAGCAGTACTTC.

This chain joins TRBV6-1 and TRBJ1-4, with 7 positions matching TRBD1. The CDR3 sequence is 15 residues long. In germline, CDR1 is MNHNS, CDR2 SASEGT. J was trimmed by 2 bases and V by 2 bases; bases with no gene match: 2. This chain's CDR3 is CASSEQGDTNEKLFF. CDR3 bases: TGTGCCAGCAGTGAACAGGGGGATACTAATGAAAAACTGTTTTTT.

The chain links TRBV27 to TRBJ2-7; 8 positions agree with TRBD1. This CDR3 is 14 amino acids long. J lost 2 bases, V lost 6 bases, and 6 bases had no gene match. Germline assignment: CDR1 MNHEY and CDR2 SMNVEV (reference sequence). CDR3 in DNA: TGTGCCAGCAGCCCTGGACAGGGCCCCTACGAGCAGTACTTC. This sequence encodes CASSPGQGPYEQYF.

This clone was observed a handful of times. The chain links TRBV4-1 to TRBJ2-5; D ambiguous. The V end lost 0 bases, the J end lost 4 bases, and 6 bases lay between the germline ends. Germline CDR1 reads MGHRA; CDR2 reads YSYEKL. This CDR3 has 13 amino acids. CDR3 coding DNA: TGCGCCAGCAGCCAAGATCGGGTAGAGACCCAGTACTTC. Its protein is CASSQDRVETQYF.

This rearrangement joins TRBV19 to TRBJ2-6, with unresolved D. With 5 bases removed from V and 14 bases from J, the gap between germline ends came to 10 bases. The CDR3 runs 11 residues. CDR1 is LNHDA and CDR2 is SQIVND in the germline V gene (reference sequence). The CDR3 DNA reads as TGTGCCAGTAGTCTGGGCCGCCTCCTGACTTTC. Its translation is CASSLGRLLTF.

This clone was picked up one time. This rearrangement joins TRBV5-4 to TRBJ1-1; 8 nucleotides match TRBD1. This CDR3 comprises 13 residues. Germline V gives CDR1 SGHNT, CDR2 YYREEE (reference sequence). V shed 4 bases, J shed 4 bases, and the junction held 3 bases outside the gene matches. CDR3 nucleotide sequence: TGTGCCAGCAGCGTCACAGGGGGCACTGAAGCTTTCTTT. It encodes CASSVTGGTEAFF.

The chain couples TRBV28 to TRBJ1-5; TRBD1 matches 7 bases. Per germline, CDR1 MDHEN and CDR2 SYDVKM. CDR3 size: 18 residues. With 6 bases clipped from V and 8 bases from J, the junction kept 22 bases outside the gene matches. The CDR3 loop reads CASSPLFLLGQVNEPQHF. The CDR3, as DNA: TGTGCCAGCAGCCCTTTATTCTTACTTGGACAGGTTAATGAGCCCCAGCATTTT. Variable domain in full (rest from reference TRBV28 and TRBJ1-5): DVKVTQSSRYLVKRTGEKVFLECVQDMDHENMFWYRQDPGLGLRLIYFSYDVKMKEKGDIPEGYSVSREKKERFSLILESASTNQTSMYLCASSPLFLLGQVNEPQHFGDGTRLSIL.

CDR3 DNA sequence: TGTGCCAGCAGTGTCTCCGGGACTAGCACAGATACGCAGTATTTT. This gives the protein CASSVSGTSTDTQYF. The chain joins TRBV2 to TRBJ2-3; possible D gene TRBD2, 6 bases. Germline assignment: CDR1 SNHLY and CDR2 FYNNEI. Deletions cut 4 bases from V and 0 bases from J, with 11 bases between. The CDR3 spans 15 residues.

This chain links TRBV4-1 with TRBJ2-7, with 10 bases fitting TRBD1. Germline CDR1 reads MGHRA; CDR2 reads YSYEKL. Losses at the gene ends were 1 base for V and 1 base for J; bases not matched to a gene: 1. This CDR3 spans 15 amino acids. DNA of the CDR3: TGCGCCAGCAGCCAAGGACAGGGGGCTTCCTACGAGCAGTACTTC. It codes for CASSQGQGASYEQYF.

The V and J genes are TRBV29-1 and TRBJ2-6; D gene unclear. The V end lost 4 bases, the J end lost 0 bases, and 10 bases lay between the germline ends. This CDR3 is 15 amino acids long. The germline gives CDR1 SQVTM, CDR2 ANQGSEA. The CDR3 DNA follows: TGCAGCGTTGGAGGCTCCAACTCTGGGGCCAACGTCCTGACTTTC. This gives the protein CSVGGSNSGANVLTF.

This rearrangement joins TRBV10-1 to TRBJ2-7; TRBD2 aligns across 9 bases. The CDR3 has 17 residues. Germline loops: CDR1 WNHNN, CDR2 SYGVQD (reference sequence). The J segment lost 6 bases and the V segment lost 9 bases, leaving 21 bases of the junction unmatched. This CDR3 is CARGHGGSLAGFGEQYF. CDR3 in DNA: TGCGCCAGAGGGCACGGTGGTTCGCTAGCGGGATTTGGCGAGCAGTACTTC.

The rearrangement uses TRBV14 and TRBJ2-5, with a weak D call TRBD2 (6 bases). The V gene lost 0 bases and the J gene lost 7 bases, with 21 bases spanning the gap. This CDR3 is built from 17 residues. Germline CDR1 reads SGHDN; CDR2 reads FVKESK. This chain's CDR3 is CASSQDRRGPGQGTQYF. The CDR3 DNA reads as TGTGCCAGCAGCCAAGACCGGAGGGGCCCCGGTCAGGGGACCCAGTACTTC.

This clone was picked up one time. V gene TRBV2 combines with J gene TRBJ1-5, with 7 positions matching TRBD1. This CDR3 spans 17 amino acids. Germline V lookup: CDR1 SNHLY, CDR2 FYNNEI. The V and J ends lost 6 bases and 6 bases, in that order; junction bases with no gene match: 17. The DNA for the CDR3 is TGTGCCAGCAGCAAGACAGGGTGGAACTTTCTGGGTCAGCCCCAGCATTTT. Encoded protein: CASSKTGWNFLGQPQHF.

The CDR3 sequence is CASSLLGAANEKLFF. CDR3 coding DNA: TGCGCCAGCAGCCTGCTGGGGGCGGCTAATGAAAAACTGTTTTTT. This chain connects TRBV5-1 to TRBJ1-4; weak D call: TRBD1 (6 bases). V lost 4 bases to trimming and J lost 3 bases, with 13 bases between them. The germline gives CDR1 SGHRS, CDR2 YFSETQ. This CDR3 contains 15 residues.

The chain uses TRBV5-6 and TRBJ2-1; D uncertain. This CDR3 is built from 14 residues. Germline CDR1 is SGHDT and CDR2 is YYEEEE. The V end was cut by 0 bases, the J end by 2 bases, with 6 bases between. The CDR3 region has the DNA TGTGCCAGCAGCTTGGTCCAGACCTACAATGAGCAGTTCTTC. Translating gives CASSLVQTYNEQFF.

The rearrangement uses TRBV7-9 and TRBJ2-1; TRBD2 aligns across 9 bases. V gave up 6 bases and J gave up 7 bases; unmatched junction bases: 10. This CDR3 has 15 amino acids. Looked up from germline, CDR1 is SEHNR and CDR2 is FQNEAQ (reference sequence). In DNA form, the CDR3 reads TGTGCCAGCAGTTTGATAGCGGGAGTGCGGAATGAGCAGTTCTTC. Its protein is CASSLIAGVRNEQFF.

This clone was seen more than once but under ten times. The chain combines TRBV6-1 with TRBJ1-1; D uncertain. CDR1 is MNHNS, CDR2 SASEGT, per germline. Trimming removed 4 bases at V and 1 base at J, with 10 bases between. The CDR3 is 14 residues long. The DNA of the CDR3 is TGTGCCAGCAGTGTGGGTAACAGGAACACTGAAGCTTTCTTT. Encoded protein: CASSVGNRNTEAFF.

In nucleotides, the CDR3 is TGTGCCAGCAGTCCCCTGGGGGCGGGAGGATACTACGAGCAGTACTTC. This codes for CASSPLGAGGYYEQYF. The chain carries TRBV27 and TRBJ2-7; 8 bases line up with TRBD2. This CDR3 is built from 16 residues. Germline trimming cut 5 bases from V and 3 bases from J; bases unmatched to any gene: 12. Germline CDR1 is MNHEY and CDR2 is SMNVEV (reference sequence).

The V and J genes are TRBV2 and TRBJ1-2; D not certain. The CDR3 contains 14 residues. Germline V gene sequence: CDR1 SNHLY, CDR2 FYNNEI. V dropped 3 bases and J dropped 1 base, with 9 bases sitting between them. The CDR3 region is CASSDSQFNYGYTF. In nucleotides, the CDR3 is TGTGCCAGCAGTGACTCCCAGTTTAACTATGGCTACACCTTC.

The V call is TRBV6-1, the J call TRBJ1-2, with 8 bases identical to TRBD1. The CDR3 runs 15 residues. Germline V CDR1 and CDR2: MNHNS, SASEGT. V was pared by 5 bases and J by 3 bases, with 8 bases of the junction left unmatched. The CDR3 bases are TGTGCCAGCAGTTCGGACAGGGTCGCTGACTATGGCTACACCTTC. Protein sequence: CASSSDRVADYGYTF.

This chain connects TRBV25-1 to TRBJ2-5; no firm D call. Near its end, the DNA agrees better with TRBJ2-7, so the J call may be wrong. This CDR3 spans 14 amino acids. CDR1 is MGHDK, CDR2 SYGVNS, per germline. CDR3 protein: CASSESSPSYEQYF. The CDR3 DNA follows: TGTGCCAGCAGTGAATCGTCCCCATCCTACGAGCAGTACTTC.

The chain recombines TRBV11-2 with TRBJ1-4; the D gene is possibly TRBD1 (6 bases). The CDR3 covers 14 residues. V dropped 1 base and J dropped 10 bases, with 13 bases sitting between them. The germline gives CDR1 SGHAT, CDR2 FQNNGV. The CDR3, as DNA: TGTGCCAGCAGCTTAGTCCAGGGGAGTGGAAAACTGTTTTTT. Translating gives CASSLVQGSGKLFF.

The chain joins TRBV10-1 to TRBJ2-2; 9 bases line up with TRBD2. In germline, CDR1 is WNHNN, CDR2 SYGVQD (reference sequence). V shed 6 bases, J shed 7 bases, and the junction held 6 bases outside the gene matches. CDR3 length equals 14 residues. The CDR3 nucleotides read TGCGCCAGCAGCGGACTAGCGATGGACGGGGAGCTGTTTTTT. Translation gives CASSGLAMDGELFF.

The chain carries TRBV5-1 and TRBJ1-4, with D perhaps matching TRBD1 (6 bases). This CDR3 region has 15 residues. Trimming left V 2 bases short and J 3 bases short, with 11 bases between. The germline gives CDR1 SGHRS, CDR2 YFSETQ. CDR3 loop: CASSFQGGANEKLFF. CDR3 bases: TGCGCCAGCAGCTTTCAAGGGGGGGCTAATGAAAAACTGTTTTTT.

The chain links TRBV18 to TRBJ1-2; 7 bases map to TRBD1. J was trimmed by 8 bases and V by 3 bases; bases with no gene match: 3. CDR1 is KGHSH, CDR2 LQKENI, per germline. This CDR3 has 12 residues. Here the CDR3 reads CASSPLGGGYTF. DNA of the CDR3: TGTGCCAGCTCACCGCTAGGGGGCGGCTACACCTTC.

The rearrangement joins TRBV28 to TRBJ2-1; D call uncertain. Germline CDR1 is MDHEN and CDR2 is SYDVKM. V dropped 6 bases and J dropped 9 bases, with 15 bases sitting between them. This CDR3 is built from 13 residues. The CDR3 DNA reads as TGTGCCAGCAGCGCCTCGGAGCTCGGTGAGCAGTTCTTC. Translated: CASSASELGEQFF.